This T cell receptor (beta chain) was identified during a study of T cells after yellow fever vaccination (dated by TCRdb to the late 2010s). About the study as a whole: Libraries from fractions with low cell numbers were prepared with the SMART-Seq v4 Ultra Low Input RNA kit. To follow T-cell clones before and after both primary and booster YFV17D yellow fever vaccination, bulk TCR alpha and beta repertoires underwent longitudinal sequencing. Two healthy male donors, one aged 18 to 29 and one aged 30 to 40 years, made up the cohort. Blood was collected at multiple timepoints before and after primary and secondary immunization, and bulk PBMC replicates and cell subsets were isolated.

Relative to germline, V is missing 2 bases and J is missing 7 bases, with 9 bases of the junction outside any gene match. The CDR3, cysteine through phenylalanine, is 15 amino acids long. Of all the DNA, just the CDR3 is kept, 45 bases in frame from base 1. The germline V gene gives CDR1 as SGDLS and CDR2 as YYNGEE. General study outcomes and caveats: Compared with the primary T-cell response, the secondary T-cell response was weaker but faster, peaking on day 5 rather than day 15. Because only two donors were included in the study, the extent to which the findings can be generalized is limited. Because abundant contaminating clonotypes from the bulk population could be contained in FACS-sorted repertoires, computational filtering was required. After the booster, most of the clones that had expanded following primary vaccination were detected again (almost 98% of CD4 and more than 85% of CD8), which suggests that memory was broadly maintained. A small fraction of clonotypes showed up in both the CD4 and CD8 compartments, probably as a result of convergent recombination.

For sequencing, an Illumina NovaSeq 6000 was employed. TCR cDNA was synthesized by 5'RACE template switching, through which a universal primer site and unique molecular identifiers were introduced. cDNA synthesis was primed from both the TCR alpha and TCR beta constant segments. Libraries were amplified in two PCR steps, with sample barcodes and sequencing adapters added in the second step. Libraries were sequenced on Illumina HiSeq 2500 (2x100 bp) or NovaSeq (2x150 bp). The paper's data handling went like this. Demultiplexing of reads and collapsing into UMI consensus sequences were performed with MIGEC, and V(D)J alignment was carried out with MiXCR. Clonotypes responding to the vaccine were identified with edgeR on replicate PBMC samples, with the criteria of FDR below 0.01 and a log2 fold change above 5 up to day 15. Bulk clonotypes were assigned CD4 or CD8 identity according to which sequenced CD4 or CD8 repertoire held them at higher abundance. TCRdb passed the public sequencing reads through fastp at Q25 and MiXCR, retaining productive beta sequences. Each entry is one CDR3 protein sequence, shown with its most common DNA and genes. TCRdb's processing, not the authors', yielded these V and J calls. Counted in this sample were 280,000 or so distinct CDR3 sequences; 8.7% of them appeared once. 3% to 4% of the sample is held by the ten biggest clonotypes.

Turning to this clonotype: No antigen is known for it. Per-nucleotide qualities are absent, and no much larger clonotype sits a single base away.

What the treatment or condition label conveys for this sample: live attenuated yellow fever vaccine strain. A standard Ficoll-Paque protocol was used to isolate PBMCs from peripheral blood. CD4 and CD8 T-cell fractions were isolated with Dynabeads CD4 and CD8 positive selection kits. TriZol was used to extract RNA from bulk PBMCs, from CD4 and CD8 fractions, and from dextramer-positive and dextramer-negative fractions. This receptor was obtained from a man younger than 30 who received the YFV17D yellow fever vaccine. This chain is built from TRBV9 and TRBJ1-5, with TRBD1 identical over 7 junction bases. The source material was CD4+ T cells sorted from PBMCs, sampled 5 days after the yellow fever booster vaccination. CDR3 region: CASSVGGGEDQPQHF. The nucleotide sequence reads as follows: TGTGCCAGCAGCGTTGGAGGGGGCGAGGACCAGCCCCAGCATTTT.